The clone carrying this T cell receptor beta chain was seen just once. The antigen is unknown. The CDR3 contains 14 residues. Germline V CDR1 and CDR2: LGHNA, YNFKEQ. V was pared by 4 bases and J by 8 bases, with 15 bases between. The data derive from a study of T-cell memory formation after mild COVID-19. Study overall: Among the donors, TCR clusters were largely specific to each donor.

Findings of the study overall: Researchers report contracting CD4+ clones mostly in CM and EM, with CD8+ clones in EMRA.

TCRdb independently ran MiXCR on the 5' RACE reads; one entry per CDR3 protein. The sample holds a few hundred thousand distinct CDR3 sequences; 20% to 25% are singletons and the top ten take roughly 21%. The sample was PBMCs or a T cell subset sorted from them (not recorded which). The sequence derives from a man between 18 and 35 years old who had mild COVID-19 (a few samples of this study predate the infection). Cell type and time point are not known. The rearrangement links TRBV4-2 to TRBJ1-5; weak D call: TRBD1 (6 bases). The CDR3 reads CASSRDMGREPQHF. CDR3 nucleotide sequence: TGTGCCAGCAGCCGGGACATGGGGCGCGAGCCCCAGCATTTT.